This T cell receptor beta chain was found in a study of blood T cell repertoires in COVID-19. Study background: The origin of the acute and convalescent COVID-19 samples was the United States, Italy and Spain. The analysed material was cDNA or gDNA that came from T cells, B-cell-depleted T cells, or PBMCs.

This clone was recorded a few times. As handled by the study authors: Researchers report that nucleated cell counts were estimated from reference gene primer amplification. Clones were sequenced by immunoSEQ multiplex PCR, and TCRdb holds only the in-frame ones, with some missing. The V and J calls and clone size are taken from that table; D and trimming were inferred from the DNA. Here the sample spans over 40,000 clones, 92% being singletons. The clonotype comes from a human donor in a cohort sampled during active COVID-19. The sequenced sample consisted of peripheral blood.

This CDR3 reads CASSAEILEQYF. DNA of the CDR3: TGTGCCAGCAGCGCCGAGATACTCGAGCAGTACTTC. The V gene is TRBV6-2 or TRBV6-3, the J gene TRBJ2-7; D remains unclear. CDR3 length: 12 amino acids. Per germline, CDR1 MNHEY and CDR2 SVGEGT. V was pared by 6 bases and J by 6 bases, with 12 bases between.